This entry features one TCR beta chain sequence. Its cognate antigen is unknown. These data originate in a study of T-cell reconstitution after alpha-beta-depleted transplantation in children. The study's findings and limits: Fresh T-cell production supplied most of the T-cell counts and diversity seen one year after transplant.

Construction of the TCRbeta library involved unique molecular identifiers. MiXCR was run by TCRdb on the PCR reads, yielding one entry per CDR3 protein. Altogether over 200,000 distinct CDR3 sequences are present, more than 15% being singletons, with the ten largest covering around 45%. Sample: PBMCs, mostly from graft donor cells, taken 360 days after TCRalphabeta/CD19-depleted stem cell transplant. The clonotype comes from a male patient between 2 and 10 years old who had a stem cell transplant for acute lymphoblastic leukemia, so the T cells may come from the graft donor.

CDR3 bases: TGTGCCAGCAGGCCGGGACTAGCGGGGACAGATACGCAGTATTTT. As protein: CASRPGLAGTDTQYF. The chain is built from TRBV12-3 or TRBV12-4 and TRBJ2-3, with TRBD2 matching over 13 bases. The CDR3 totals 15 residues. The J segment lost 3 bases and the V segment lost 6 bases, leaving 3 bases of the junction unmatched.